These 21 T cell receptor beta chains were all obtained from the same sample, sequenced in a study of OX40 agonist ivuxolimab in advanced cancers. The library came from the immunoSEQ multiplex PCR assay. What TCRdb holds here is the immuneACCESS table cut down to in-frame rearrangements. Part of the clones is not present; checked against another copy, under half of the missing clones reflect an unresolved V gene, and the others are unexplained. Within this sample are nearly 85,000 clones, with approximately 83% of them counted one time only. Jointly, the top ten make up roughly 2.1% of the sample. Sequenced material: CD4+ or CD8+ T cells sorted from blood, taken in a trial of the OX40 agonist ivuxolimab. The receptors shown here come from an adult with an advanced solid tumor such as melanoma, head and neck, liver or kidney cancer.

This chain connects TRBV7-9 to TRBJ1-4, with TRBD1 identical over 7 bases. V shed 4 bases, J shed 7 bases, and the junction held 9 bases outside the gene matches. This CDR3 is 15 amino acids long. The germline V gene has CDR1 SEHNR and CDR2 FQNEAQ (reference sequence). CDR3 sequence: CASSSTDREGEKLFF. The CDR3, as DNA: TGTGCCAGCAGCTCTACCGACAGGGAGGGTGAAAAACTGTTTTTT.

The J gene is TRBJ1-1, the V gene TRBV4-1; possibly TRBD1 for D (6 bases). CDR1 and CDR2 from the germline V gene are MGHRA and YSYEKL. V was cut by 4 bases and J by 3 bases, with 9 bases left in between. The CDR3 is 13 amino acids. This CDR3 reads CASSREGDTEAFF. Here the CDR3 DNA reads TGCGCCAGCAGCCGTGAGGGGGACACTGAAGCTTTCTTT.

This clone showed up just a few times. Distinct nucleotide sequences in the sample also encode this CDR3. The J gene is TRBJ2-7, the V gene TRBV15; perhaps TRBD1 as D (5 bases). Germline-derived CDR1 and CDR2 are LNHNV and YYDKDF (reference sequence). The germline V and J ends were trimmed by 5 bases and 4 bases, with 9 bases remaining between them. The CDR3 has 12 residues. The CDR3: CATSPGLYEQYF. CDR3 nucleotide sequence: TGTGCCACCAGCCCAGGGTTGTACGAGCAGTACTTC.

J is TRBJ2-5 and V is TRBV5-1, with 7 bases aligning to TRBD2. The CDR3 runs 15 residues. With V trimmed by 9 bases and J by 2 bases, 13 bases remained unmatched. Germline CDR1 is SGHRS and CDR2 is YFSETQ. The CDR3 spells CATAVGASGQETQYF. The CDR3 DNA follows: TGCGCCACAGCGGTTGGGGCTAGCGGACAAGAGACCCAGTACTTC.

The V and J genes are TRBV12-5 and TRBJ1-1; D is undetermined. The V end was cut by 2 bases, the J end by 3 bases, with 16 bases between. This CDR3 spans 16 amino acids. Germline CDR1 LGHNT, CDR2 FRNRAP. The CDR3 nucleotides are TGTGCTAGTGGTTTGCCGCGCGCCGGCAGCCACACTGAAGCTTTCTTT. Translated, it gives CASGLPRAGSHTEAFF.

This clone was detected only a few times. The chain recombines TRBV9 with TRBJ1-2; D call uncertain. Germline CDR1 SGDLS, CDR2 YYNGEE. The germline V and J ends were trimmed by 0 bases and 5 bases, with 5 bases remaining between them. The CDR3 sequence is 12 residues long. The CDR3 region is CASSVVGYGYTF. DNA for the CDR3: TGTGCCAGCAGCGTAGTAGGGTATGGCTACACCTTC.

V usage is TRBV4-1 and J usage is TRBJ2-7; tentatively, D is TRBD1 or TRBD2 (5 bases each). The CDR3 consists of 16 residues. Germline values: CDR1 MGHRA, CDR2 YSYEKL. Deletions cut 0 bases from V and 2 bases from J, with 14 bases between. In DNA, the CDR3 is TGCGCCAGCAGCCAAGATGGTTGGGACGGCCCCTACGAGCAGTACTTC. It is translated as CASSQDGWDGPYEQYF.

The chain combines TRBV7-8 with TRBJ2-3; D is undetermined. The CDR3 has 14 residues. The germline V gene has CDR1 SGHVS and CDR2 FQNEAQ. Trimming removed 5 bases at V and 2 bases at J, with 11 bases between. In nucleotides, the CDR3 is TGTGCCAGCAGCCCTGGGCACCTCACAGATACGCAGTATTTT. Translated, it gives CASSPGHLTDTQYF.

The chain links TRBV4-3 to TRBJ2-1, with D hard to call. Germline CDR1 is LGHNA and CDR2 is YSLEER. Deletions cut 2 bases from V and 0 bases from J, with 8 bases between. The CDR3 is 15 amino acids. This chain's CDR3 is CASSQRVSSYNEQFF. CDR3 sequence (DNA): TGCGCCAGCAGCCAACGGGTGAGCTCCTACAATGAGCAGTTCTTC.

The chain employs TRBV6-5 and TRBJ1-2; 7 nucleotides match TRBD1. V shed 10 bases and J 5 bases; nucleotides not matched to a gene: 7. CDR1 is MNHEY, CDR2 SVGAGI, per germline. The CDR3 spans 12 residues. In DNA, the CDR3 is TGTGCCACCAGGGGGGACCAGTATGGCTACACCTTC. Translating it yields CATRGDQYGYTF.

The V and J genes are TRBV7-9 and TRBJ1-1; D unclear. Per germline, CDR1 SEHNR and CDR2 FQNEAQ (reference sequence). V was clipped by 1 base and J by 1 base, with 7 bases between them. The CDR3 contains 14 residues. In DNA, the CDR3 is TGTGCCAGCAGCTTAGTTTCCCCGAACACTGAAGCTTTCTTT. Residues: CASSLVSPNTEAFF.

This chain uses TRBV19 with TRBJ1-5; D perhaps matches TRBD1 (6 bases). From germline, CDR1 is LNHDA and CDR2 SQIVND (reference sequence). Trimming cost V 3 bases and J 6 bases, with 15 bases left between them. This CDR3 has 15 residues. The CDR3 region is CASSMGQGGGQPQHF. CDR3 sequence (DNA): TGTGCCAGTAGTATGGGACAAGGGGGGGGTCAGCCCCAGCATTTT.

CDR3 sequence reads: CALEVNRGEGQPQHF. CDR3 in DNA: TGTGCCCTGGAAGTCAACAGGGGCGAGGGTCAGCCCCAGCATTTT. The chain employs TRBV10-3 and TRBJ1-5; 7 bases are shared with TRBD1. The V and J ends lost 11 bases and 6 bases, in that order; junction bases with no gene match: 16. The CDR3 length is 15 residues. CDR1 and CDR2 (germline): ENHRY, SYGVKD.

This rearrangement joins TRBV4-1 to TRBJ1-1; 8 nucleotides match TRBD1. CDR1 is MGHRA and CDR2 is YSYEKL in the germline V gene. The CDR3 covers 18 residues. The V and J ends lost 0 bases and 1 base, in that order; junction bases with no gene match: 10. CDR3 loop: CASSQERGRGQGNTEAFF. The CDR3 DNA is TGCGCCAGCAGCCAAGAAAGAGGCAGGGGGCAAGGGAACACTGAAGCTTTCTTT.

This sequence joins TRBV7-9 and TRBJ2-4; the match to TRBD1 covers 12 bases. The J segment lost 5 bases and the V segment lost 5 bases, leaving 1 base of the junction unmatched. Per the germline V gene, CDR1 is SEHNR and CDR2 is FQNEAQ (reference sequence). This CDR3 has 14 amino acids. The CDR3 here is CASSGDRGQNIQYF. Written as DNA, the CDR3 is TGTGCCAGCAGCGGGGACAGGGGGCAAAACATTCAGTACTTC.

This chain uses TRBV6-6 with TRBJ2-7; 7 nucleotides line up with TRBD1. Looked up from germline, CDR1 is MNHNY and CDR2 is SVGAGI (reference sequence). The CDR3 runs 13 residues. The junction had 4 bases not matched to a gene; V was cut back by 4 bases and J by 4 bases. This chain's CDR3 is CASSWDRLYEQYF. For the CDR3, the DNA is TGTGCCAGCAGTTGGGACAGACTTTACGAGCAGTACTTC.

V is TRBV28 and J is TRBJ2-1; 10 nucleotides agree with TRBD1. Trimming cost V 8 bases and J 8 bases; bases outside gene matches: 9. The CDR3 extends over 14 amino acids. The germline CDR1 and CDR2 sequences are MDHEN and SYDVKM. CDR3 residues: CASQFPGQGHEQFF. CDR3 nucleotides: TGTGCCAGCCAGTTCCCGGGACAGGGGCATGAGCAGTTCTTC.

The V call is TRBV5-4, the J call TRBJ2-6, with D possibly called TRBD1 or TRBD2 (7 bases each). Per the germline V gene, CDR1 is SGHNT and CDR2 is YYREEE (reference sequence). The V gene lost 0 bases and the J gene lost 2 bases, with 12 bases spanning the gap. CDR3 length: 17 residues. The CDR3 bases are TGTGCCAGCAGCTTGGCAGGGGGGAGGGCTGGGGCCAACGTCCTGACTTTC. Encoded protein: CASSLAGGRAGANVLTF.

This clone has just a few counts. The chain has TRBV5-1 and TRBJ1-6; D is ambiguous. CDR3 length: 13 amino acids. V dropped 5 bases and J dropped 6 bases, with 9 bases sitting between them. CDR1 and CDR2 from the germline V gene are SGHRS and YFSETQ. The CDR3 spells CASRAGANSPLHF. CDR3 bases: TGCGCCAGCAGAGCAGGAGCTAATTCACCCCTCCACTTT.

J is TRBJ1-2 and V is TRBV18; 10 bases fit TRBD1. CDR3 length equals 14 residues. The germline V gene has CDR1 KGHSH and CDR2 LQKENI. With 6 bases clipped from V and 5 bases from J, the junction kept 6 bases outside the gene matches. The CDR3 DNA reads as TGTGCCAGCTCGACCGGGACAGGGGATTATGGCTACACCTTC. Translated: CASSTGTGDYGYTF.

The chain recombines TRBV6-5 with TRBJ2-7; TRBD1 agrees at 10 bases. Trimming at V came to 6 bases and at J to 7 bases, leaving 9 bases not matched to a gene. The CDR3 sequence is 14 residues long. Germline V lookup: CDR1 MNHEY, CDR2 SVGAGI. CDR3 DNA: TGTGCCAGCAGGCCAAGACAGGGGGCCGGGGAGCAGTACTTC. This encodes CASRPRQGAGEQYF.